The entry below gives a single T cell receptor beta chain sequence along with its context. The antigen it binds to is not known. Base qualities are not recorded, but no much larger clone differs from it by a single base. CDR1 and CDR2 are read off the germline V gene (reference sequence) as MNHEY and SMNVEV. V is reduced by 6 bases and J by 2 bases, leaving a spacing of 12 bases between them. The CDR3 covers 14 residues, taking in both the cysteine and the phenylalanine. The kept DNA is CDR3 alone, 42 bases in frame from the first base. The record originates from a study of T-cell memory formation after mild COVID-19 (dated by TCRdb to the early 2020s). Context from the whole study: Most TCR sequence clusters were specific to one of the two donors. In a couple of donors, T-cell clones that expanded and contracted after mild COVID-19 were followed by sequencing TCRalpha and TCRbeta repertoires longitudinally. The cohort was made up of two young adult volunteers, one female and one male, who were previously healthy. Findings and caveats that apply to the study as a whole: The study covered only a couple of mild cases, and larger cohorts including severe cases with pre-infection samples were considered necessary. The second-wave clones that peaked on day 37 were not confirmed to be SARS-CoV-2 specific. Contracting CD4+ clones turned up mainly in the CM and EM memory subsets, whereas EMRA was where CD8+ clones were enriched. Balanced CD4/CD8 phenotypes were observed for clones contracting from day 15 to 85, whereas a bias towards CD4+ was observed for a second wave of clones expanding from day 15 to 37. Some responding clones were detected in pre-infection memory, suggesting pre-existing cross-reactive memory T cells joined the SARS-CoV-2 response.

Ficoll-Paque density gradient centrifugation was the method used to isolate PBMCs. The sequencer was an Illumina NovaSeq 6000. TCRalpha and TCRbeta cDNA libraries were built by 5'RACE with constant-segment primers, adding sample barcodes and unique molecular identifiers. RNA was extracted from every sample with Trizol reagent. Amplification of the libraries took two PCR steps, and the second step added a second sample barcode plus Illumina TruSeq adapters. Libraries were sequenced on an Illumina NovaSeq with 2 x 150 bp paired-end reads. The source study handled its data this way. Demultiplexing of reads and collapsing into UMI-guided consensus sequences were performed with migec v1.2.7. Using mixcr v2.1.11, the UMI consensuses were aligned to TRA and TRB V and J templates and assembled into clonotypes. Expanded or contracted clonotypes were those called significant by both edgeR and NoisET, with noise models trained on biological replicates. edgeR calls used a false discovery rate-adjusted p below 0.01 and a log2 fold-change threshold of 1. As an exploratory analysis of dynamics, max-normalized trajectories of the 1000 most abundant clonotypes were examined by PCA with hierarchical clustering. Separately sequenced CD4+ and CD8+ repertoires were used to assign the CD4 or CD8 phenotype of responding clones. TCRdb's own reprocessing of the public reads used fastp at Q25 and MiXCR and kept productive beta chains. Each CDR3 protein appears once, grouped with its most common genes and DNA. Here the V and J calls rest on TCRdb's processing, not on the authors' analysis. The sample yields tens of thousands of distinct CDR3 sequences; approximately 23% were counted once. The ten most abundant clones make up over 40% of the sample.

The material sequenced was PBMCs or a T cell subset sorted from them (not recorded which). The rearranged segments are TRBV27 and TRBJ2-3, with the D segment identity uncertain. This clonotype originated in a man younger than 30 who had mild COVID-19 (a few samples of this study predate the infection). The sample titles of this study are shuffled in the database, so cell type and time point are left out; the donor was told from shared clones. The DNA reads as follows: TGTGCCAGCAGCCCTCGGCAGTACACAGATACGCAGTATTTT. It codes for CASSPRQYTDTQYF.